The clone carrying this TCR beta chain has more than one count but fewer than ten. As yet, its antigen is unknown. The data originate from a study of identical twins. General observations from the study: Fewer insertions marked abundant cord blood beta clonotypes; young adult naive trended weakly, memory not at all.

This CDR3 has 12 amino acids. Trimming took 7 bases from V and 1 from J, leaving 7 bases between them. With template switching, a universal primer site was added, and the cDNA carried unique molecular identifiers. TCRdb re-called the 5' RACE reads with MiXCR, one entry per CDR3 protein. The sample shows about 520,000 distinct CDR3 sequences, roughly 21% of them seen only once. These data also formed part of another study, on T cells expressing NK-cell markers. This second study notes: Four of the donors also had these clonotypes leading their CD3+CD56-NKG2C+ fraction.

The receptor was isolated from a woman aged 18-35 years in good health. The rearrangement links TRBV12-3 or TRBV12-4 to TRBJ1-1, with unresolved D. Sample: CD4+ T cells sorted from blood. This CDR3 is CASKSWNTEAFF. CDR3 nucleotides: TGTGCCAGCAAGAGTTGGAACACTGAAGCTTTCTTT.